The source of this TCR beta chain is a study of spatial heterogeneity in lung cancer (dated by TCRdb to about 2019). Some background on the complete study: Beta-chain transcripts were consistently detected in greater numbers than alpha-chain transcripts, which likely reflected higher beta-chain transcript abundance. In the raw uncorrected reads, each unique combination of TCR and UMI appeared more than ten times on average. In non-small cell lung cancer, the study quantitatively compared TCR alpha and beta repertoires across several tumor regions, matched nontumor lung, and blood. Nonsynonymous mutation counts, determined by whole-exome sequencing of tumor tissue, were related to TCR repertoire features. At surgery, hundreds of tumor regions, roughly 62 matched nontumor lung samples and some 54 PBMC samples were TCR-sequenced for both alpha and beta chains. The research as a whole found: Additional single-cell paired TCR alpha and beta sequencing was considered necessary to confirm, at a functional level, the hypothesis that regional TCRs recognize regional mutations. Ubiquitous expanded tumor TCRs were detected in blood more often at tumor resection than at routine follow-up.

The library was generated by 5' RACE. For sequencing, a NextSeq 500 was employed. The TCR library protocol attached a unique molecular identifier to each TCR cDNA molecule to allow correction of PCR and sequencing errors. The original pipeline was this. TCR identification, UMI-based error correction and CDR3 extraction were all carried out with Decombinator tools. TCRs above a frequency of 2 per 1,000, corresponding to the top 1% of the tumor frequency distribution, were defined as expanded. Renyi diversity was calculated using the R vegan package after each repertoire was subsampled 100 times to 5,000 TCRs. CDR3 similarity networks were built from amino acid triplet string-kernel similarity, connecting CDR3s with pairwise similarity above 0.82. TCRdb trimmed the raw reads at Q25, called clones with MiXCR and kept productive beta chains. CDR3 protein sequences are deduplicated, and each keeps its most common genes and DNA. The V and J calls, along with clone size, are taken from TCRdb and not from the paper's own processing. The sample table lists 40,000 to 55,000 distinct CDR3 sequences, nearly 7% of them with a count of one. The top ten clones comprise around 43% of the sample.

What this sample's time point label stands for: sample taken at primary tumor resection. The donors were some 76 patients from the lung TRACERx cohort who had early-stage, untreated non-small cell lung cancer. Whole RNA extracted from tumor and nontumor lung tissue, or from cryopreserved PBMC samples, was used for TCR sequencing without cell sorting. A patient was chosen for TCR sequencing only when enough RNA was available from at least two tumor regions. Concerning this clonotype itself: Its cognate antigen has yet to be identified. No much larger clonotype is one base removed from it; base qualities were not supplied.

The germline V gene (reference sequence) sets CDR1 to MNHNY and CDR2 to SVGAGI. Including cysteine and phenylalanine, the CDR3 has 16 amino acids. Just CDR3 DNA is preserved here, 48 bases in frame from base 1. Trimmed from V: 10 bases; trimmed from J: 1 base; junction bases lacking a gene match: 7. The chain joins TRBV6-6 to TRBJ2-2; TRBD2 matches 12 bases in the middle. The sequences come from PBMCs, collected at surgery. The receptor's source is a female donor with early-stage non-small cell lung cancer. This receptor carries the CDR3 CAIPRLAGVNTGELFF. The DNA sequence is given as TGTGCCATCCCTCGACTAGCGGGGGTGAACACCGGGGAGCTGTTTTTT.